A selection of T cell receptor beta chains follows, all from one sample in a study of graft-versus-host responses after intestinal transplantation. Measured with immunoSEQ multiplex PCR; TCRdb has only the in-frame clones, and not every one. The repertoire holds some 100,000 clones, with just under 95% as singletons. The antigens for these receptors are not known. This specimen was unstimulated CD8+ T cells sorted from spleen or lymph node cells, taken before transplant. These TCRs come from a human donor who was the organ donor for an intestinal transplant. The CDR3 runs from the conserved cysteine through the conserved F or W. Each record gives: V gene, clone size, J gene, D gene, CDR3 DNA, CDR3 protein. The D gene is left open where the match is weak. A row's size may be missing; if present it is once, few, many or a size class.

>TRBV15|.|TRBJ2-1|.
TGTGCCACCAGCAGAAGGGGGAATGAGCAGTTCTTC
CATSRRGNEQFF
>TRBV27|.|TRBJ2-5|.
TGTGCCAGCAGTTCAGGGTCAGGCAACCAAGAGACCCAGTACTTC
CASSSGSGNQETQYF
>TRBV28|.|TRBJ2-1|.
TGTGCCAGCGGCCATGGGCTATACAGTGAGCAGTTCTTC
CASGHGLYSEQFF
>TRBV19|.|TRBJ1-4|TRBD1
TGTGCCAGTAGTGAAGGACAGGGGAATGAAAAACTGTTTTTT
CASSEGQGNEKLFF
>TRBV27|once|TRBJ2-5|TRBD2
TGTGCCAGCAGCCCTAGCGGGTTACAAGAGACCCAGTACTTC
CASSPSGLQETQYF
>TRBV7-9|.|TRBJ2-1|.
TGTGCCAGCAGTCAGGGCGCCAATGAGCAGTTCTTC
CASSQGANEQFF
>TRBV10-2|.|TRBJ2-7|TRBD1
TGCGCCAGCAGTGGATCGACAGGGTTCCACGAGCAGTACTTC
CASSGSTGFHEQYF
>TRBV10-3|.|TRBJ2-3|TRBD2
TGTGCCATCAGTGAGCCCGGGACTAGCGACACAGATACGCAGTATTTT
CAISEPGTSDTDTQYF
>TRBV4-1|.|TRBJ1-1|.
TGCGCCAGCAGCCAAGATCTCGGGGGTAACACTGAAGCTTTCTTT
CASSQDLGGNTEAFF
>TRBV27|.|TRBJ2-7|.
TGTGCCAGCAGTTTGTCCAGCGGAACTTTCCTGTACGAGCAGTACTTC
CASSLSSGTFLYEQYF
>TRBV5-1|.|TRBJ1-1|.
TGCGCCAGCAGTCACACAGACAGCCCTTTCACTGAAGCTTTCTTT
CASSHTDSPFTEAFF
>TRBV11-3|.|TRBJ2-7|TRBD2
TGTGCCAGCAGCTTGGTCTCTAGCGGGGGGCAGGAGCAGTACTTC
CASSLVSSGGQEQYF
>TRBV4-1|.|TRBJ1-4|.
TGCGCCAGCAGGCCCACAGGTGGGCAAAATGAAAAACTGTTTTTT
CASRPTGGQNEKLFF
>TRBV12-5|.|TRBJ2-3|TRBD2
TGTGCTAGTGGTTTCCGACTAGCGGGAGGGCCAGATACGCAGTATTTT
CASGFRLAGGPDTQYF
>TRBV2|.|TRBJ2-5|TRBD2
TGTGCCAGCAGTGAGTTAGCGGGAGTTCCAGAGACCCAGTACTTC
CASSELAGVPETQYF
>TRBV25-1|.|TRBJ1-6|.
TGTGCCAGCAGTGAATTTTATGGGGGCGGGGGTGGAAATTCACCCCTCCACTTT
CASSEFYGGGGGNSPLHF
>TRBV6-5|.|TRBJ1-1|.
TGTGCCAGCGTACAGCACCCGAACACTGAAGCTTTCTTT
CASVQHPNTEAFF
>TRBV25-1|.|TRBJ2-3|.
TGTGCCAGCAGTGGCGGAGATACGCAGTATTTT
CASSGGDTQYF
>TRBV10-3|.|TRBJ2-3|.
TGTGCCATCACCATGGGGCCTACAGATACGCAGTATTTT
CAITMGPTDTQYF
>TRBV18|.|TRBJ2-3|.
TGTGCCAGCTCACTTGCGCACGGGGATACGCAGTATTTT
CASSLAHGDTQYF
>TRBV7-9|.|TRBJ2-7|TRBD1
TGTGCCAGCAGCTTAACAGGGGGCTACTACTACGAGCAGTACTTC
CASSLTGGYYYEQYF
>TRBV27|.|TRBJ2-1|TRBD2
TGTGCCAGCAGTTTTTCGGGGGGGGATCCCTACGATGAGCAGTTCTTC
CASSFSGGDPYDEQFF
>TRBV19|.|TRBJ2-7|TRBD2
TGTGCCAGTAGCATTGGACTAGCGGGCTACGAGCAGTACTTC
CASSIGLAGYEQYF
>TRBV28|.|TRBJ2-7|.
TGTGCCAGCAGTCCACCCCTAGTAACCTACGAGCAGTACTTC
CASSPPLVTYEQYF
>TRBV27|.|TRBJ2-2|TRBD1
TGTGCCAGCAGTTTATCCGGGACAGGGGGCTCAGGCACCGGGGAGCTGTTTTTT
CASSLSGTGGSGTGELFF
>TRBV5-6|.|TRBJ2-7|TRBD2
TGTGCCAGCAGCTTGGAAGCGGGAGGGGTGTCCTACGAGCAGTACTTC
CASSLEAGGVSYEQYF
>TRBV7-3|.|TRBJ1-5|TRBD1
TGTGCCAGCAGATACGTCCCAGGGGGCGCGTATTATCAGCCCCAGCATTTT
CASRYVPGGAYYQPQHF
>TRBV18|.|TRBJ1-2|.
TGTGCCAGCTCAAAGAGAAGGAAACAGGGCTACACCTTC
CASSKRRKQGYTF
>TRBV15|.|TRBJ2-2|.
TGTGCCACCAGCAGAGATCAACCTAGCGACCACACCGGGGAGCTGTTTTTT
CATSRDQPSDHTGELFF
>TRBV6-7|.|TRBJ1-5|TRBD1
TGTGCCAGCAGGGTGGGACAGGGTAAAGGCGGCAATCAGCCCCAGCATTTT
CASRVGQGKGGNQPQHF
>TRBV29-1|.|TRBJ2-7|.
TGCAGCGTTCCGCAGGTACAGGGTTCAGGCGAGCAGTACTTC
CSVPQVQGSGEQYF
>TRBV9|.|TRBJ2-1|TRBD2
TGTGCCAGCAGAGAAATGACTAGCGGGGACTACAATGAGCAGTTCTTC
CASREMTSGDYNEQFF
>TRBV7-6|once|TRBJ2-2|TRBD2
TGTGCCAGCAGCCTCTATCCGGGACTAGCGGGAGCGGGGCCCGGCCGGGAGCTGTTTTTT
CASSLYPGLAGAGPGRELFF
>TRBV5-6|.|TRBJ2-3|.
TGTGCCAGCAGCCGGCTTGACAGTTATTTTGTTGCAGATACGCAGTATTTT
CASSRLDSYFVADTQYF
>TRBV5-1|.|TRBJ2-7|TRBD1
TGCGCCAGCAGCTTGGAGGCTCGGGACAGGAGCTCCTACGAGCAGTACTTC
CASSLEARDRSSYEQYF
>TRBV7-9|.|TRBJ2-1|TRBD2
TGTGCCAGCAGCCCCACTCGCTGGACTAGCGGGACTTCGTATGAGCAGTTCTTC
CASSPTRWTSGTSYEQFF
>TRBV28|once|TRBJ2-4|.
TGTGCCAGCAGTGAAGACAGCCAAAACATTCAGTACTTC
CASSEDSQNIQYF
>TRBV10-2|.|TRBJ1-5|TRBD1
TGCGCCAGCAGAGAGGGACAGCCAGATCAGCCCCAGCATTTT
CASREGQPDQPQHF
>TRBV7-6|.|TRBJ2-1|TRBD2
TGTGCCAGCAGCGCCACTAGCGGGGGGGCCGGTAATGAGCAGTTCTTC
CASSATSGGAGNEQFF
>TRBV12-5|.|TRBJ2-3|.
TGTGCTAGTGTCCCCGGTAGCACAGATACGCAGTATTTT
CASVPGSTDTQYF
>TRBV6-5|.|TRBJ1-2|.
TGTGCCAGCAGTCAGGACAGCTATGGCTACACCTTC
CASSQDSYGYTF
>TRBV6-7|.|TRBJ2-7|TRBD2
TGTGCCAGCAGTTATGGGGTGTGTTGGCTAGCGGGATCCTACGAGCAGTACTTC
CASSYGVCWLAGSYEQYF
>TRBV28|.|TRBJ2-3|.
TGTGCCAGCAGTCCAACAGGGAGTGGTACAGATACGCAGTATTTT
CASSPTGSGTDTQYF
>TRBV5-1|.|TRBJ2-3|.
TGCGCCAGCAGCTTGGGTTACACAGATACGCAGTATTTT
CASSLGYTDTQYF
>TRBV5-1|once|TRBJ2-7|.
TGCGCCAGCTCCAAAGGGGGGACAGCGCAGTACGAGCAGTACTTC
CASSKGGTAQYEQYF